One TCR beta chain is described in this entry. This clone's antigen is unknown. One base away there is no much larger clone; base qualities are not given. The sample is drawn from a study of OX40 agonist ivuxolimab in advanced cancers. General notes on the study: Ivuxolimab was a fully human IgG2 agonistic monoclonal antibody targeting the costimulatory receptor OX40 (CD134). Intravenous ivuxolimab was administered to patients every 2 weeks at six dose levels: 0.01, 0.1, 0.3, 1.5, 3 and 10 mg/kg. Of the approximately 50 dose-escalation patients, hepatocellular carcinoma was present in around 19, melanoma in roughly 15, renal cell carcinoma in 9 and head and neck cancer in 9. A male proportion of roughly 80% and a mean age of approximately 61 years, ranging from roughly 20 to 80, were recorded for the dose-escalation cohort. Prior anti-PD-1, anti-PD-L1 or anti-CTLA-4 therapy was permitted, and checkpoint inhibitors had been received by roughly two fifths of dose-escalation patients. Three dose-escalation patients achieved partial responses, one with hepatocellular carcinoma and two with cutaneous melanoma. Peripheral TCRbeta sequencing was intended to test whether TCR sequence diversity was altered and clonal T-cell expansion was caused by ivuxolimab. The paper covers the monotherapy dose-escalation part of the phase I ivuxolimab trial, which included N of about 50 patients.

For this chain, trimming is 6 bases at the V end and 10 bases at the J end, and the number of junction bases without a gene match is 2. From the germline V gene, CDR1 is MGHDK and CDR2 is SYGVNS. The CDR3, from cysteine to phenylalanine, totals 13 residues. The DNA shown is the 39-base CDR3, in frame from base 1. Patients with a history of autoimmune disease or receiving systemic immunosuppression were excluded from the trial. In every dose cohort, peripheral blood was drawn for TCR sequencing at baseline, cycle 4 day 1, and cycle 7 day 1. Samples were obtained from an open-label, multicenter, first-in-human phase I dose-escalation trial of ivuxolimab. Adults with locally advanced or metastatic melanoma, renal cell, hepatocellular, or head and neck squamous cell carcinoma were enrolled in the trial. Before TCR sequencing, CD4+ T cells and CD8+ T cells from peripheral blood were sorted into separate populations.

For sequencing of the TCRbeta CDR3 region, genomic DNA was extracted from the sorted cells. The immunoSEQ Assay was used for sequencing of TCRbeta CDR3 regions. TCRdb retrieved this table from immuneACCESS and kept in-frame rearrangements only. Not all clones are present; in checked studies, unresolved V genes account for under half, and no reason is known for the remainder. The sample yields roughly 38,000 clones; roughly 82% were counted once. The top ten constitute under 2% of the sample. Study-wide conclusions, independent of this receptor: Low levels of normalized T-cell clonal expansion were also shown by some nonresponding patients. At doses of 0.1 to 3.0 mg/kg, clonal expansion of both CD4+ and CD8+ T cells in blood was seen between baseline and week 6. In the 0.1-3.0 mg/kg groups, partial responders were among the patients with the lowest normalized peripheral clonal expansion, particularly in CD8+ T cells. After ivuxolimab, more expanded clones were found on average in CD8+ T cells than in CD4+ T cells. The antigen specificity of the clonally expanded peripheral T cells was not determined.

This chain is built from TRBV25-1 and TRBJ1-6; 11 central bases correspond to TRBD1. This sequence was found in an adult with an advanced solid tumor such as melanoma, head and neck, liver or kidney cancer. The material was CD4+ or CD8+ T cells sorted from blood, obtained in a trial of the OX40 agonist ivuxolimab. The CDR3 protein sequence reads: CASRDRGLSPLHF. The DNA sequence reads TGTGCCAGCAGGGACAGGGGGCTATCACCCCTCCACTTT.